This T cell receptor beta chain is drawn from a study of blood T cell repertoires in COVID-19. Study overall: Italy, Spain and the United States were the sources of the convalescent and acute COVID-19 samples.

All enrollees were roughly 18 to 89 years old and from roughly 22 US areas. Methods used by the authors: From reference gene primer amplification, estimates of nucleated cell counts were derived. The assay was immunoSEQ multiplex PCR, and TCRdb's table has in-frame clones only and misses some. That table gives V, J and clone size, and the DNA gave D and trimming. In the table there are approximately 260,000 clones, approximately 89% of which are singletons. From germline, CDR1 is GTSNPN and CDR2 SVGIG (reference sequence). The V end lost 3 bases, the J end lost 5 bases, and 10 bases lay between the germline ends. The CDR3 runs to 12 residues.

The V gene is TRBV30, the J gene TRBJ2-5; perhaps TRBD2 as D (6 bases). What was sequenced was PBMCs or T cells enriched from blood (not recorded which). The sequence derives from a woman in her sixties who had recovered from COVID-19. CDR3 bases: TGTGCCTGGAGCTTCGGGAGCGAGACCCAGTACTTC. It encodes CAWSFGSETQYF.